Listed here are 13 T cell receptor beta chains from one sample, sequenced in a study of identical twins' blood T cells. TCRdb called the 5' RACE reads again in MiXCR, with one record for every CDR3 protein. The profile covers 350,000 to 400,000 distinct CDR3 sequences, with about 28% appearing a single time and 5.5% to 6.5% taken by the ten largest. The specimen was PBMCs. The receptors here all came from a woman aged 18-49 years in good health.

In its sample, this clonotype was seen many times. The chain employs TRBV20-1 and TRBJ2-2; D perhaps matches TRBD1 (6 bases). V lost 0 bases, J lost 1 base, and 15 bases lay in between. The CDR3 is 17 residues long. Germline CDR1 is DFQATT and CDR2 is SNEGSKA (reference sequence). CDR3 amino acids: CSARDPRAGENTGELFF. The CDR3 nucleotides are TGCAGTGCTAGAGATCCGAGGGCAGGGGAGAACACCGGGGAGCTGTTTTTT.

V is TRBV7-9 and J is TRBJ1-4; no clear D. Germline lookup yields CDR1 SEHNR and CDR2 FQNEAQ (reference sequence). V was pared by 4 bases and J by 8 bases, with 17 bases between. The CDR3 is 15 amino acids. CDR3 sequence reads: CASSYSAGGYEKLFF. CDR3 coding DNA: TGTGCCAGCAGCTACTCGGCAGGAGGTTACGAAAAACTGTTTTTT.

The chain uses TRBV7-8 and TRBJ1-1; D unresolved. Looked up from germline, CDR1 is SGHVS and CDR2 is FQNEAQ. V was cut by 4 bases and J by 3 bases, with 12 bases left in between. The CDR3 consists of 14 residues. The CDR3 DNA follows: TGTGCCAGCAGCTCCGCAAGGGAGGACACTGAAGCTTTCTTT. Translating gives CASSSAREDTEAFF.

This rearrangement joins TRBV24-1 to TRBJ2-1; D gene uncertain. Germline assignment: CDR1 KGHDR and CDR2 SFDVKD. CDR3 length equals 13 residues. V lost 7 bases and J lost 6, with 12 bases in between. The CDR3 nucleotides are TGTGCCACCAGCAGTTGGTCCGCCAATGAGCAGTTCTTC. This encodes CATSSWSANEQFF.

The chain has TRBV7-6 and TRBJ1-6, with TRBD1 matching 7 bases. Germline CDR1 and CDR2: SGHVS and FNYEAQ. The CDR3 has 15 amino acids. J lost 6 bases, V lost 5 bases, and 7 bases had no gene match. CDR3 protein: CASSQNRDSNSPLHF. The DNA for the CDR3 is TGTGCCAGCAGCCAGAATCGGGACAGTAATTCACCCCTCCACTTT. The full variable domain, rest sourced from reference TRBV7-6 and TRBJ1-6, is GAGVSQSPRYKVTKRGQDVALRCDPISGHVSLYWYRQALGQGPEFLTYFNYEAQQDKSGLPNDRFSAERPEGSISTLTIQRTEQRDSAMYRCASSQNRDSNSPLHFGNGTRLTVT.

In the case of this clonotype: The CDR3 does not close with the conserved phenylalanine or tryptophan, likely indicating a read error. The chain employs TRBV12-3 or TRBV12-4 and TRBJ1-1; D unclear. The CDR3 sequence is 14 residues long. V was trimmed by 0 bases and J by 1 base, leaving 6 bases between them. CDR3 bases: TGTGCCAGCAGTTTAGCGGCGAGGAACACTGAAGCTTTCTCT. Its translation: CASSLAARNTEAFS.

V and J are TRBV11-3 and TRBJ2-1, with 7 bases lining up with TRBD2. CDR1 and CDR2 from the germline V gene are SGHNT and YENEEA. The CDR3 totals 15 residues. V lost 0 bases and J lost 7; bases outside the gene matches: 6. CDR3 in DNA: TGTGCCAGCAGCTTAGATCGCGGGAGATGGAATGAGCAGTTCTTC. Translation: CASSLDRGRWNEQFF.

CDR3 protein: CSVATSLNYGYTF. DNA of the CDR3: TGCAGCGTTGCCACTTCATTAAACTATGGCTACACCTTC. The V and J genes are TRBV29-1 and TRBJ1-2; no firm D call. Trimming stripped 4 bases from V and 2 bases from J, with 11 bases between. This CDR3 comprises 13 residues. Looked up from germline, CDR1 is SQVTM and CDR2 is ANQGSEA.

In this sample, this clonotype turned up many times. The CDR3 DNA reads as TGTGCCAGCAGTTCCGACCCAGACTACACCGGGGAGCTGTTTTTT. The encoded protein is CASSSDPDYTGELFF. The rearrangement joins TRBV6-6 to TRBJ2-2; D remains unclear. The CDR3 loop spans 15 amino acids. V gave up 4 bases and J gave up 3 bases, with 12 bases separating them. Per the germline V gene, CDR1 is MNHNY and CDR2 is SVGAGI (reference sequence).

This rearrangement joins TRBV5-1 to TRBJ2-1, with D possibly called TRBD1 or TRBD2 (5 bases each). Germline assignment: CDR1 SGHRS and CDR2 YFSETQ. Trimming cost V 6 bases and J 7 bases, with 20 bases left between them. The CDR3 runs to 15 residues. The chain's CDR3 is CASKLTGRTANEQFF. CDR3 coding DNA: TGCGCCAGCAAGTTAACGGGACGCACCGCTAATGAGCAGTTCTTC.

This clonotype was seen only a few times. V is TRBV4-3 and J is TRBJ1-1; D possibly corresponds to TRBD1 (5 bases). The V and J ends lost 4 bases and 0 bases respectively, with 12 bases between them. CDR1 and CDR2 (germline): LGHNA, YSLEER. The length of the CDR3 is 15 residues. CDR3 protein: CASSPGGVMNTEAFF. CDR3 DNA: TGCGCCAGCAGCCCCGGGGGAGTCATGAACACTGAAGCTTTCTTT.

This clonotype was found a few times. V and J are TRBV29-1 and TRBJ2-3; D is perhaps TRBD2 (5 bases). Trimming shortened V by 6 bases and J by 4 bases, and 14 bases separated the two germline ends. This CDR3 has 13 residues. Per the germline V gene, CDR1 is SQVTM and CDR2 is ANQGSEA. CDR3 region: CSVALGLPDTQYF. CDR3 sequence (DNA): TGCAGCGTGGCACTAGGTCTGCCAGATACGCAGTATTTT.

This clonotype has more than one count but fewer than ten. The chain recombines TRBV29-1 with TRBJ2-5; D is ambiguous. Trimming cost V 5 bases and J 5 bases, with 12 bases left between them. The CDR3 length is 12 residues. The V gene's germline CDR1 is SQVTM and CDR2 ANQGSEA. The CDR3 nucleotides are TGCAGCGTTACTGGGGTAGGGGAGACCCAGTACTTC. The encoded protein is CSVTGVGETQYF.